One and the same sample provided the 24 T cell receptor beta chains below, sequenced in a study of CD8 T cells in ankylosing spondylitis. TCRdb reprocessed the 5' RACE reads with MiXCR, giving one entry per CDR3 protein. The sample holds about 160,000 distinct CDR3 sequences, about 18% seen once. Material: blood, either unsorted or a sorted T cell fraction (not recorded which). The receptors here all came from a male donor with ankylosing spondylitis or in good health (not recorded which).

The V gene is TRBV3-1, the J gene TRBJ2-5; D is unresolved. CDR3 length: 14 amino acids. V was trimmed by 4 bases and J by 10 bases, leaving 19 bases between them. CDR1 and CDR2 (germline): LGHDT, YNNKEL (reference sequence). The CDR3 reads CASSLTPPGPFQYF. The CDR3 DNA follows: TGTGCCAGCAGCCTAACACCTCCCGGTCCCTTCCAGTACTTC.

In its sample, this clonotype was seen many times. The V and J genes are TRBV28 and TRBJ2-1; TRBD1 agrees at 7 bases. Trimming removed 6 bases from V and 0 bases from J; junction bases left unmatched: 5. This CDR3 is 15 amino acids long. Per the germline V gene, CDR1 is MDHEN and CDR2 is SYDVKM. The CDR3 here is CASSYRGDSYNEQFF. CDR3 nucleotide sequence: TGTGCCAGCAGCTACAGGGGCGACTCCTACAATGAGCAGTTCTTC.

This clonotype showed up many times. The V gene is TRBV28, the J gene TRBJ2-7; 7 bases map to TRBD2. The CDR3 is 12 residues long. J lost 5 bases, V lost 6 bases, and 4 bases had no gene match. CDR1 and CDR2 (germline): MDHEN, SYDVKM. Here the CDR3 DNA reads TGTGCCAGCAGAGATGCGGGAGACGAGCAGTACTTC. It specifies CASRDAGDEQYF.

This clonotype was observed many times. V is TRBV2 and J is TRBJ2-6, with a possible D match to TRBD1 (6 bases). The V gene's germline CDR1 is SNHLY and CDR2 FYNNEI. V lost 6 bases and J 0 bases, leaving 6 bases between the germline ends. CDR3 length equals 14 residues. CDR3 bases: TGTGCCAGCAGGGACAGCTCTGGGGCCAACGTCCTGACTTTC. It translates to CASRDSSGANVLTF. The whole variable domain, filled in from reference TRBV2 and TRBJ2-6, reads EPEVTQTPSHQVTQMGQEVILRCVPISNHLYFYWYRQILGQKVEFLVSFYNNEISEKSEIFDDQFSVERPDGSNFTLKIRSTKLEDSAMYFCASRDSSGANVLTFGAGSRLTVL.

This clonotype was counted ten times or more. The chain has TRBV20-1 and TRBJ2-3; TRBD2 might be the D (6 bases). The CDR3 length is 14 residues. Trimming took off 0 bases at V and 8 bases at J, with 15 bases between the two ends. Germline V lookup: CDR1 DFQATT, CDR2 SNEGSKA (reference sequence). CDR3 loop: CSARDKSGLPTQYF. CDR3 DNA: TGCAGTGCTAGAGATAAGAGCGGGTTGCCTACGCAGTATTTT.

The chain carries TRBV11-3 and TRBJ2-3; D remains unclear. The CDR3 loop spans 15 amino acids. V was cut by 3 bases and J by 3 bases, with 13 bases left in between. Germline V gene data show CDR1 as SGHNT and CDR2 as YENEEA. CDR3 region: CASSFGFSGTDTQYF. The CDR3 DNA reads TGTGCCAGCAGCTTCGGTTTCTCCGGGACAGATACGCAGTATTTT.

This clonotype showed up just a few times. The chain links TRBV3-1 to TRBJ2-5; tentatively, D is TRBD2 (6 bases). Germline V gene lookup returns CDR1 LGHDT and CDR2 YNNKEL (reference sequence). The V gene lost 1 base and the J gene lost 3 bases, with 9 bases spanning the gap. The CDR3 has 14 amino acids. The CDR3 bases are TGTGCCAGCAGCCAAGGCGGGACCGAAGAGACCCAGTACTTC. It yields the protein CASSQGGTEETQYF.

There are a few counts of this clonotype. The rearrangement uses TRBV5-5 and TRBJ2-7; D is unclear. Germline lookup yields CDR1 SGHKS and CDR2 YYEKEE (reference sequence). V was clipped by 1 base and J by 2 bases, with 7 bases between them. The CDR3 sequence is 13 residues long. The CDR3 nucleotides are TGTGCCAGCAGCTTGATGGGAACCTACGAGCAGTACTTC. Translation: CASSLMGTYEQYF.

This clonotype was seen repeatedly, ten times or more. The chain is built from TRBV5-6 and TRBJ2-1; D remains unclear. The CDR3 length is 17 residues. V dropped 0 bases and J dropped 0 bases, with 13 bases sitting between them. In germline, CDR1 is SGHDT, CDR2 YYEEEE. The CDR3 loop is CASSLEFIRSSYNEQFF. The CDR3, as DNA: TGTGCCAGCAGCTTGGAGTTTATTAGGAGCTCCTACAATGAGCAGTTCTTC.

This clonotype was seen repeatedly, ten times or more. J is TRBJ2-3 and V is TRBV10-3; 9 nucleotides line up with TRBD1. CDR3 length: 14 residues. J lost 6 bases, V lost 4 bases, and 5 bases had no gene match. Germline loops: CDR1 ENHRY, CDR2 SYGVKD. Here the CDR3 DNA reads TGTGCCATCAGTGGCGCCGGACAGGGGGATACGCAGTATTTT. Translation: CAISGAGQGDTQYF.

Only a few counts were recorded for this clonotype. V usage is TRBV24-1 and J usage is TRBJ2-7, with a possible D match to TRBD1 (6 bases). CDR1 and CDR2 from the germline V gene are KGHDR and SFDVKD. The CDR3 consists of 12 residues. Deletions cut 3 bases from V and 5 bases from J, with 7 bases between. CDR3 sequence (DNA): TGTGCCACCAGTGATCACAGGGACGAGCAGTACTTC. It translates to CATSDHRDEQYF.

This clonotype was seen a few times. V usage is TRBV11-3 and J usage is TRBJ2-1; 10 nucleotides agree with TRBD1. CDR3 length: 15 amino acids. CDR1 is SGHNT and CDR2 is YENEEA in the germline V gene. Trimming cost V 5 bases and J 9 bases; bases outside gene matches: 10. Here the CDR3 reads CASSDSGTGASEQFF. The CDR3 nucleotides are TGTGCCAGCAGCGATTCCGGGACAGGGGCGTCTGAGCAGTTCTTC.

This clonotype has more than one count but fewer than ten. This rearrangement joins TRBV5-1 to TRBJ1-1, with D maybe TRBD1 (6 bases). The CDR3 has 14 amino acids. Germline CDR1 is SGHRS and CDR2 is YFSETQ. Trimming shortened V by 5 bases and J by 0 bases, and 11 bases separated the two germline ends. CDR3 in DNA: TGCGCCAGCAGACAGGGAGCTGTGAACACTGAAGCTTTCTTT. This encodes CASRQGAVNTEAFF.

V and J are TRBV20-1 and TRBJ2-2, with a tentative D call TRBD2 (5 bases). Trimming pared 1 base from V and 2 bases from J, leaving 11 bases between. This CDR3 is 15 amino acids long. The germline V gene encodes CDR1 DFQATT and CDR2 SNEGSKA (reference sequence). DNA for the CDR3: TGCAGTGCTAGAGGAGAGGGTCGAAACACCGGGGAGCTGTTTTTT. Residues: CSARGEGRNTGELFF.

The chain combines TRBV5-6 with TRBJ2-3; 11 positions agree with TRBD2. The trim removed 4 bases at V and 0 bases at J, leaving 13 bases unmatched. The CDR3 is 19 residues long. Germline V lookup: CDR1 SGHDT, CDR2 YYEEEE. This CDR3 reads CASSLPTKTSGTSTDTQYF. The CDR3 DNA is TGTGCCAGCAGCCTCCCCACAAAGACTAGCGGGACCAGCACAGATACGCAGTATTTT.

This clonotype was detected a few times. This rearrangement joins TRBV20-1 to TRBJ2-3; D not certain. The CDR3 runs 11 residues. V dropped 3 bases and J dropped 4 bases, with 5 bases sitting between them. Germline assignment: CDR1 DFQATT and CDR2 SNEGSKA (reference sequence). This CDR3 is CSASQADTQYF. The CDR3 nucleotides are TGCAGTGCTAGCCAGGCAGATACGCAGTATTTT.

There are a few counts of this clonotype. J is TRBJ1-6 and V is TRBV3-1; no definite D call. In germline, CDR1 is LGHDT, CDR2 YNNKEL (reference sequence). The V and J ends lost 8 bases and 10 bases respectively, with 18 bases between them. The CDR3 totals 14 residues. The CDR3 is CASRDIGKESPLHF. CDR3 coding DNA: TGTGCCAGCCGAGATATTGGGAAAGAATCACCCCTCCACTTT.

This chain connects TRBV7-8 to TRBJ2-5; D possibly corresponds to TRBD2 (6 bases). Germline V CDR1 and CDR2: SGHVS, FQNEAQ. The CDR3 covers 15 residues. V was cut by 4 bases and J by 2 bases, with 14 bases left in between. The CDR3 sequence is CASSSRRVWQETQYF. The CDR3 bases are TGTGCCAGCAGCTCCAGGAGGGTTTGGCAAGAGACCCAGTACTTC. Variable domain in full (rest from reference TRBV7-8 and TRBJ2-5): GAGVSQSPRYKVAKRGQDVALRCDPISGHVSLFWYQQALGQGPEFLTYFQNEAQLDKSGLPSDRFFAERPEGSVSTLKIQRTQQEDSAVYLCASSSRRVWQETQYFGPGTRLLVL.

This clonotype showed up just a few times. This chain links TRBV12-3 or TRBV12-4 with TRBJ1-2; the match to TRBD1 covers 8 bases. This CDR3 is built from 13 residues. Trimming removed 5 bases from V and 4 bases from J; junction bases left unmatched: 3. The CDR3 region has the DNA TGTGCCAGCAGTAATCAGGGGGCCTATGGCTACACCTTC. Protein: CASSNQGAYGYTF.

About this clonotype itself: A read error is possible here, since a much larger clone lies one base away. The V and J genes are TRBV29-1 and TRBJ1-4; unclear D gene. The germline gives CDR1 SQVTM, CDR2 ANQGSEA. This CDR3 region has 14 residues. V lost 4 bases to trimming and J lost 5 bases, with 14 bases between them. CDR3 in amino acids: CSVALVGSNEKLFF. As DNA, the CDR3 is TGCAGCGTTGCCCTCGTGGGCAGCAATGAAAAACTGTTTTTT.

This clonotype was picked up many times. V usage is TRBV20-1 and J usage is TRBJ1-6, with 8 bases fitting TRBD1. V was pared by 6 bases and J by 6 bases, with 7 bases of the junction left unmatched. The CDR3 covers 14 residues. The germline V gene encodes CDR1 DFQATT and CDR2 SNEGSKA (reference sequence). CDR3 protein: CSAPIQGANSPLHF. CDR3 in DNA: TGCAGTGCGCCCATCCAGGGGGCTAATTCACCCCTCCACTTT.

This clonotype was detected many times. The chain couples TRBV27 to TRBJ1-2, with TRBD1 as a possible D gene (5 bases). CDR1 MNHEY and CDR2 SMNVEV come from the germline V gene (reference sequence). This CDR3 contains 13 residues. The V end was cut by 4 bases, the J end by 1 base, with 7 bases between. The CDR3 DNA is TGTGCCAGCAGTTACGACAGTAACTATGGCTACACCTTC. Translating it yields CASSYDSNYGYTF.

The rearrangement uses TRBV28 and TRBJ2-7; D remains ambiguous. Germline CDR1 reads MDHEN; CDR2 reads SYDVKM. V lost 5 bases and J 4 bases, leaving 12 bases between the germline ends. The CDR3 extends over 13 amino acids. The CDR3 loop is CASSEQSPYEQYF. CDR3 bases: TGTGCCAGCAGTGAACAGAGTCCTTACGAGCAGTACTTC.

This clonotype appeared a few times. The genes are TRBV3-1 and TRBJ1-1; no firm D call. Trimming took off 0 bases at V and 8 bases at J, with 13 bases between the two ends. This CDR3 contains 14 residues. The germline gives CDR1 LGHDT, CDR2 YNNKEL (reference sequence). The DNA for the CDR3 is TGTGCCAGCAGCCAAGATATACGACTCCAGGAAGCTTTCTTT. It yields the protein CASSQDIRLQEAFF.